This entry lists 30 T cell receptor beta chains sequenced from one sample in a study of blood T cell repertoires in COVID-19. TCRdb keeps only in-frame clones here, not all; method: immunoSEQ multiplex PCR. This sample has about 45,000 clones, with roughly 90% found just once. Sequences were obtained from peripheral blood. These receptors were obtained from a human donor in a cohort sampled during active COVID-19.

This clone was found a few times. This chain connects TRBV10-1 to TRBJ2-7, with 10 bases identical to TRBD2. Germline trimming cut 6 bases from V and 0 bases from J; bases unmatched to any gene: 8. Germline loops: CDR1 WNHNN, CDR2 SYGVQD (reference sequence). The CDR3 sequence is 16 residues long. The CDR3 spells CASRKRTSGDSYEQYF. CDR3 sequence (DNA): TGCGCCAGCAGGAAGCGAACTAGCGGGGACTCCTACGAGCAGTACTTC.

The V gene is TRBV3-1 (or the pseudogene TRBV3-2), the J gene TRBJ2-2, with TRBD1 matching over 9 bases. V trimming: 4 bases; J trimming: 2 bases; junction bases outside the gene matches: 5. This CDR3 is 16 amino acids long. From germline, CDR1 is LGHDT and CDR2 YNNKEL (reference sequence). As DNA, the CDR3 is TGTGCCAGCAGCCCCCCGGGACAGGGAAACACCGGGGAGCTGTTTTTT. Translation: CASSPPGQGNTGELFF.

V usage is TRBV19 and J usage is TRBJ1-2; unclear D gene. The germline V gene has CDR1 LNHDA and CDR2 SQIVND (reference sequence). The CDR3 has 13 residues. Trimming stripped 10 bases from V and 1 base from J, with 13 bases between. For the CDR3, the DNA is TGTGCCACGAGGGCTTTGAATAACTATGGCTACACCTTC. Its translation: CATRALNNYGYTF.

V and J are TRBV6-5 and TRBJ1-4, with 9 bases lining up with TRBD1. Looked up from germline, CDR1 is MNHEY and CDR2 is SVGAGI. J gave up 3 bases and V 7 bases, and 3 bases lay outside the gene matches. The CDR3 has 14 residues. In DNA form, the CDR3 reads TGTGCCAGCATGTGGACAGGGGCTAATGAAAAACTGTTTTTT. Amino acids: CASMWTGANEKLFF.

This chain connects TRBV5-5 to TRBJ2-1; TRBD2 agrees at 10 bases. The CDR3 has 15 residues. Germline CDR1 SGHKS, CDR2 YYEKEE (reference sequence). J lost 5 bases, V lost 4 bases, and 6 bases had no gene match. The CDR3 sequence: CASSRERGGNNEQFF. CDR3 DNA: TGTGCCAGCAGCCGAGAGCGGGGGGGCAACAATGAGCAGTTCTTC.

J is TRBJ1-2 and V is TRBV6-4; 8 nucleotides line up with TRBD1. This CDR3 has 12 residues. Unmatched junction bases numbered 5, after V lost 6 bases and J lost 8 bases. Germline V gene sequence: CDR1 MRHNA, CDR2 SNTAGT. CDR3 residues: CASRDRGGGYTF. CDR3 bases: TGTGCCAGCAGAGACAGGGGTGGCGGCTACACCTTC.

V gene TRBV4-1 combines with J gene TRBJ2-1; 9 positions match TRBD2. The CDR3 loop spans 14 amino acids. Trimming at V came to 5 bases and at J to 4 bases, leaving 3 bases not matched to a gene. The V gene's germline CDR1 is MGHRA and CDR2 YSYEKL. The DNA of the CDR3 is TGCGCCAGCAGCGGCGGGGGGGGGTACAATGAGCAGTTCTTC. Translating gives CASSGGGGYNEQFF.

This clone is a singleton in its sample. V and J are TRBV7-8 and TRBJ1-5, with a possible D match to TRBD1 (5 bases). This CDR3 is 13 amino acids long. Germline CDR1 SGHVS, CDR2 FQNEAQ. With 4 bases removed from V and 4 bases from J, the gap between germline ends came to 8 bases. This CDR3 is CASSSNRNQPQHF. The DNA for the CDR3 is TGTGCCAGCAGCTCGAACAGGAATCAGCCCCAGCATTTT. The full variable domain, completed using reference TRBV7-8 and TRBJ1-5, is GAGVSQSPRYKVAKRGQDVALRCDPISGHVSLFWYQQALGQGPEFLTYFQNEAQLDKSGLPSDRFFAERPEGSVSTLKIQRTQQEDSAVYLCASSSNRNQPQHFGDGTRLSIL.

The genes are TRBV27 and TRBJ2-3; D may be TRBD1 (6 bases). From germline, CDR1 is MNHEY and CDR2 SMNVEV (reference sequence). This CDR3 region has 14 residues. The V end was cut by 5 bases, the J end by 3 bases, with 12 bases between. CDR3 residues: CASSRRDKTDTQYF. For the CDR3, the DNA is TGTGCCAGCAGTCGCCGGGACAAAACAGATACGCAGTATTTT.

This chain connects TRBV6-2 or TRBV6-3 to TRBJ1-3; the match to TRBD1 covers 12 bases. The CDR3 totals 15 residues. The germline gives CDR1 MNHEY, CDR2 SVGEGT. After removal of 5 bases from V and 4 bases from J, the junction contained 3 bases not matched to a gene. The CDR3 nucleotides are TGTGCCAGCAGTGGGACAGGGGGCTCCGGAAACACCATATATTTT. It encodes CASSGTGGSGNTIYF.

This clone has only one observation. The rearrangement uses TRBV7-2 and TRBJ1-5, with 12 bases lining up with TRBD1. Germline V gene sequence: CDR1 SGHTA, CDR2 FQGNSA. J gave up 6 bases and V 5 bases, and 5 bases lay outside the gene matches. The CDR3 has 15 residues. The DNA for the CDR3 is TGTGCCAGCAGCGGGGACAGGGGGCAGGTTCAGCCCCAGCATTTT. Its translation is CASSGDRGQVQPQHF.

V is TRBV4-2 and J is TRBJ2-1; D is unresolved. V lost 2 bases to trimming and J lost 0 bases, with 8 bases between them. The length of the CDR3 is 15 residues. Germline assignment: CDR1 LGHNA and CDR2 YNFKEQ. CDR3 DNA: TGTGCCAGCAGCCAACCAGCTAGCTCCTACAATGAGCAGTTCTTC. Translated, it gives CASSQPASSYNEQFF.

The chain is built from TRBV24-1 and TRBJ2-1; TRBD1 matches at 9 bases. Germline V CDR1 and CDR2: KGHDR, SFDVKD. The CDR3 extends over 15 amino acids. V shed 5 bases, J shed 5 bases, and the junction held 6 bases outside the gene matches. Written as DNA, the CDR3 is TGTGCCACCAGTGCCCGGGACAGGGAAGACAATGAGCAGTTCTTC. Protein: CATSARDREDNEQFF.

This clone was recorded once. CDR3 sequence (DNA): TGTGCCAGCAGCTCCAGGTCGAACACTGAAGCTTTCTTT. Translated, it gives CASSSRSNTEAFF. V is TRBV11-1 and J is TRBJ1-1; D is uncertain. V was trimmed by 4 bases and J by 1 base, leaving 7 bases between them. The CDR3 runs to 13 residues. Looked up from germline, CDR1 is SGHAT and CDR2 is FQDESV (reference sequence).

This rearrangement joins TRBV7-9 to TRBJ2-1; D is unresolved. Germline-derived CDR1 and CDR2 are SEHNR and FQNEAQ (reference sequence). V dropped 5 bases and J dropped 5 bases, with 7 bases sitting between them. This CDR3 has 12 amino acids. The chain's CDR3 is CASSPPNNEQFF. CDR3 nucleotide sequence: TGTGCCAGCAGCCCCCCAAACAATGAGCAGTTCTTC.

V gene TRBV7-3 combines with J gene TRBJ1-1; 9 bases align to TRBD1. Germline CDR1 and CDR2: SGHTA and FQGTGA. This CDR3 is 15 amino acids long. V lost 2 bases to trimming and J lost 2 bases; unmatched junction nucleotides: 3. CDR3 residues: CASSLGDRDNTEAFF. The CDR3 coding sequence is TGTGCCAGCAGCTTAGGGGACAGGGATAACACTGAAGCTTTCTTT.

This clone was picked up a small number of times. The rearrangement joins TRBV2 to TRBJ1-6; no reliable D call. Germline V gene lookup returns CDR1 SNHLY and CDR2 FYNNEI. The germline V and J ends were trimmed by 8 bases and 6 bases, with 14 bases remaining between them. CDR3 length: 14 residues. The CDR3 region has the DNA TGTGCCAGCGGGAGGGAGACCCTTAATTCACCCCTCCACTTT. Translating it yields CASGRETLNSPLHF.

Only one count was recorded for this clone. The chain carries TRBV28 and TRBJ2-6; no definite D call. The V gene lost 2 bases and the J gene lost 0 bases, with 5 bases spanning the gap. The CDR3 runs 15 residues. In germline, CDR1 is MDHEN, CDR2 SYDVKM. The CDR3 loop reads CASSLQNSGANVLTF. CDR3 nucleotides: TGTGCCAGCAGTTTACAAAACTCTGGGGCCAACGTCCTGACTTTC.

This clone was recorded a few times. This chain links TRBV5-4 with TRBJ1-6, with 7 bases that match TRBD1. There are 14 residues in the CDR3. The ends lost 2 bases at V and 8 bases at J; junction bases unmatched: 4. Germline CDR1 SGHNT, CDR2 YYREEE (reference sequence). The CDR3 coding sequence is TGTGCCAGCAGCTTAGACAGGGATTATTCACCCCTCCACTTT. Translation: CASSLDRDYSPLHF.

The gene calls are TRBV6-2 or TRBV6-3 and TRBJ1-1; possibly TRBD1 for D (6 bases). This CDR3 has 14 residues. Trimming stripped 0 bases from V and 8 bases from J, with 13 bases between. Germline CDR1 and CDR2: MNHEY and SVGEGT. CDR3 protein: CASSYSMLGTEAFF. In DNA form, the CDR3 reads TGTGCCAGCAGTTACTCGATGCTAGGGACAGAAGCTTTCTTT.

The chain is built from TRBV5-6 and TRBJ2-7, with TRBD1 identical over 9 bases. Germline lookup yields CDR1 SGHDT and CDR2 YYEEEE. With 4 bases clipped from V and 0 bases from J, the junction kept 8 bases outside the gene matches. The CDR3 extends over 16 amino acids. CDR3 nucleotides: TGTGCCAGCAGCCCGTACAGGGGGCCTAGCTCCTACGAGCAGTACTTC. This gives the protein CASSPYRGPSSYEQYF.

The gene calls are TRBV6-2 or TRBV6-3 and TRBJ2-1; a possible D gene is TRBD1 (6 bases). Trimming shortened V by 6 bases and J by 15 bases, and 21 bases separated the two germline ends. Germline loops: CDR1 MNHEY, CDR2 SVGEGT. This CDR3 has 13 amino acids. CDR3 residues: CASSSGTSAGRFF. In nucleotides, the CDR3 is TGTGCCAGCAGCTCCGGGACATCGGCTGGGAGGTTCTTC.

The chain links TRBV20-1 to TRBJ1-5; D might be TRBD1 (5 bases). This CDR3 spans 13 amino acids. V was clipped by 3 bases and J by 7 bases, with 13 bases between them. CDR1 and CDR2 (germline): DFQATT, SNEGSKA (reference sequence). CDR3 nucleotides: TGCAGTGCTAGTCCGGGGGGTGGGCAGCCCCAGCATTTT. This sequence encodes CSASPGGGQPQHF.

The chain recombines TRBV4-1 with TRBJ2-7; TRBD2 is a possible D gene (6 bases). CDR3 size: 13 residues. Germline CDR1 and CDR2: MGHRA and YSYEKL. Trimming pared 3 bases from V and 5 bases from J, leaving 11 bases between. The CDR3 region is CASSQSTGDEQYF. CDR3 DNA: TGCGCCAGCAGCCAGAGTACGGGGGACGAGCAGTACTTC.

The chain couples TRBV5-4 to TRBJ1-5, with D hard to call. The CDR3 covers 12 residues. V was clipped by 2 bases and J by 3 bases, with 3 bases between them. Germline lookup yields CDR1 SGHNT and CDR2 YYREEE (reference sequence). The CDR3 spells CASSFINQPQHF. Written as DNA, the CDR3 is TGTGCCAGCAGCTTTATCAATCAGCCCCAGCATTTT.

This clone turned up a few times. This chain links TRBV5-1 with TRBJ1-2; 7 bases are shared with TRBD1. The V and J ends lost 5 bases and 1 base, in that order; junction bases with no gene match: 8. The CDR3 consists of 15 residues. Germline CDR1 and CDR2: SGHRS and YFSETQ. CDR3 in DNA: TGCGCCAGCAGACCGGGACAGCAATTTAACTATGGCTACACCTTC. It translates to CASRPGQQFNYGYTF.

The table lists this clone with a count of one. The J gene is TRBJ1-2, the V gene TRBV29-1, with TRBD1 matching over 9 bases. Germline lookup yields CDR1 SQVTM and CDR2 ANQGSEA. The CDR3 is made up of 16 amino acids. V dropped 6 bases and J dropped 8; count of bases not matched to a gene: 19. CDR3 bases: TGCAGCGTGACTGGGACAGGGCCGACCGGCGGGGGGGGCTACACCTTC. As protein: CSVTGTGPTGGGGYTF.

This rearrangement joins TRBV18 to TRBJ2-6; the D is unclear. The CDR3 runs 16 residues. Germline lookup yields CDR1 KGHSH and CDR2 LQKENI. V was cut by 3 bases and J by 0 bases, with 9 bases left in between. In DNA form, the CDR3 reads TGTGCCAGCTCACCTTCTGTGAGCTCTGGGGCCAACGTCCTGACTTTC. Amino acid sequence: CASSPSVSSGANVLTF.

The chain combines TRBV12-3 or TRBV12-4 with TRBJ2-7; a possible D gene is TRBD1 (6 bases). Trimming took off 6 bases at V and 7 bases at J, with 13 bases between the two ends. CDR3 size: 12 residues. This CDR3 is CASSPDSREQYF. The CDR3 bases are TGTGCCAGCAGCCCGGACAGCCGGGAGCAGTACTTC.

The genes are TRBV3-1 (or the pseudogene TRBV3-2) and TRBJ2-2, with 14 bases that match TRBD2. This CDR3 has 16 residues. With V trimmed by 4 bases and J by 7 bases, 5 bases remained unmatched. CDR1 and CDR2 from the germline V gene are LGHDT and YNNKEL (reference sequence). In DNA form, the CDR3 reads TGTGCCAGCAGCCGAGGGACTAGCGGGGGCGGCGGGGAGCTGTTTTTT. Amino acids: CASSRGTSGGGGELFF.